This T cell receptor (beta chain) was recovered during a study of a mutant IDH1 vaccine in newly diagnosed glioma. Study overall: Treated individuals were about 60% male and around 40% female, averaging about 40 years of age.

The CDR3 length is 14 residues. Germline values: CDR1 MNHNS, CDR2 SASEGT. After removal of 7 bases from V and 1 base from J, the junction contained 4 bases not matched to a gene. The repertoire was sequenced with immunoSEQ multiplex PCR; TCRdb's copy has only in-frame clones and lacks some. The top ten clones hold approximately 5.4% of a sample with tens of thousands of clones, around four fifths of them seen once. Time point given: week 47, end of study. Doses consisted of 300 ug of mutant IDH1 20-mer peptide each, paired with topical imiquimod. Across weeks 1, 3, 5, 7, 11, 15, 19 and 23, patients received a vaccination each time, eight in all. With regard to this clone: The antigen is unknown.

The TCR comes from a man aged 40-49 years with glioma. V usage is TRBV6-1 and J usage is TRBJ2-3; 8 positions match TRBD2. The material was PBMCs, obtained from a glioma patient whose treatment included an IDH1 peptide vaccine. The CDR3 DNA is TGTGCCAGCACCCCGGGACTAGGCACAGATACGCAGTATTTT. Protein sequence: CASTPGLGTDTQYF.